These 23 T cell receptor beta chains originate from one sample sequenced in a study of T cell repertoires in cytomegalovirus infection. These receptors' targets are unknown. TCRdb independently ran MiXCR on the reads; one entry per CDR3 protein. The table lists 900,000 to 950,000 distinct CDR3 sequences, approximately 31% of them singletons, with around 15% in the top ten. Sequenced here: cultured CD8+ T cells from PBMCs, sampled from culture after CMV antigen stimulation. The receptors originated from a human donor in good health (CMV status not recorded). Some clones in this sample may be carry-over from other donors' samples.

This chain links TRBV28 with TRBJ2-7, with 7 bases that match TRBD1. Germline-derived CDR1 and CDR2 are MDHEN and SYDVKM. The ends lost 3 bases at V and 5 bases at J; junction bases unmatched: 7. The CDR3 extends over 14 amino acids. The CDR3 region is CASSFLVTGDEQYF. CDR3 DNA: TGTGCCAGCAGTTTCCTCGTCACAGGGGACGAGCAGTACTTC.

The chain couples TRBV9 to TRBJ2-5; the match to TRBD2 covers 10 bases. The trim removed 0 bases at V and 4 bases at J, leaving 6 bases unmatched. This CDR3 contains 16 residues. Germline values: CDR1 SGDLS, CDR2 YYNGEE. CDR3 DNA: TGTGCCAGCAGCGTAGGCCTAGCGGGGGTTAGAGAGACCCAGTACTTC. It translates to CASSVGLAGVRETQYF.

V and J are TRBV7-9 and TRBJ2-1; 8 bases match TRBD1. J was trimmed by 6 bases and V by 5 bases; bases with no gene match: 9. The V gene's germline CDR1 is SEHNR and CDR2 FQNEAQ (reference sequence). CDR3 size: 15 residues. In DNA form, the CDR3 reads TGTGCCAGCAGCAAGACAGGGGACCACCCCAATGAGCAGTTCTTC. Protein sequence: CASSKTGDHPNEQFF.

This sequence joins TRBV4-1 and TRBJ1-4; the D gene is possibly TRBD1 (5 bases). V was clipped by 0 bases and J by 5 bases, with 10 bases between them. Germline CDR1 and CDR2: MGHRA and YSYEKL. CDR3 length equals 15 residues. The CDR3 region has the DNA TGCGCCAGCAGCCAAGATCAGGGCTCGAATGAAAAACTGTTTTTT. Protein sequence: CASSQDQGSNEKLFF.

The rearrangement links TRBV27 to TRBJ1-2, with a possible D match to TRBD1 (6 bases). CDR3 length equals 12 residues. The V end lost 8 bases, the J end lost 4 bases, and 11 bases lay between the germline ends. Germline lookup yields CDR1 MNHEY and CDR2 SMNVEV (reference sequence). CDR3 nucleotides: TGTGCCAGCGCAGGAGGGGGCTATGGCTACACCTTC. Translated, it gives CASAGGGYGYTF.

This clonotype has only one observation. This chain links TRBV20-1 with TRBJ1-1; D gene ambiguous. V was cut by 3 bases and J by 1 base, with 9 bases left in between. Germline V gene sequence: CDR1 DFQATT, CDR2 SNEGSKA (reference sequence). The CDR3 has 13 residues. The chain's CDR3 is CSARVISNTEAFF. The DNA of the CDR3 is TGCAGTGCTAGGGTGATCTCGAACACTGAAGCTTTCTTT.

The gene calls are TRBV12-5 and TRBJ1-1; 7 nucleotides agree with TRBD1. J gave up 1 base and V 0 bases, and 5 bases lay outside the gene matches. The CDR3 is made up of 16 amino acids. The germline V gene encodes CDR1 LGHNT and CDR2 FRNRAP. The CDR3 DNA is TGTGCTAGTGGTTTGGTCTCAGGGGGTTGGAACACTGAAGCTTTCTTT. Protein sequence: CASGLVSGGWNTEAFF.

On this clonotype: A junction end diverges from the germline sequence, so it may reflect a read error. V gene TRBV12-3 or TRBV12-4 combines with J gene TRBJ1-4; a weak D match, TRBD1 (5 bases). This CDR3 has 13 amino acids. This chain's CDR3 is CVSTFIEGEKLFF. The CDR3 DNA reads TGTGTCAGCACCTTTATAGAGGGGGAAAAACTGTTTTTT.

There are a few counts of this clonotype. This chain uses TRBV12-5 with TRBJ2-2; D not resolved. V gave up 4 bases and J gave up 4 bases, with 10 bases separating them. CDR1 is LGHNT and CDR2 is FRNRAP in the germline V gene. This CDR3 is built from 14 residues. The CDR3 coding sequence is TGTGCTAGTGGTTGGCCCGGGTCCACCGGGGAGCTGTTTTTT. It specifies CASGWPGSTGELFF.

Turning to this clonotype: This sequence may be a read error, since a much larger clone differs from it by one base. The V call is TRBV7-2, the J call TRBJ1-5, with a weak D call TRBD1 (5 bases). CDR1 is SGHTA, CDR2 FQGNSA, per germline. The CDR3 totals 15 residues. The CDR3 nucleotides read TGTGTCAGCAGCCAGGGACTGACCTACGATCAGCCCCAGCATTTT. This gives the protein CVSSQGLTYDQPQHF.

V gene TRBV6-5 combines with J gene TRBJ2-7; D is ambiguous. The germline gives CDR1 MNHEY, CDR2 SVGAGI. CDR3 length equals 13 residues. V was trimmed by 0 bases and J by 7 bases, leaving 10 bases between them. The CDR3 reads CASSYSIQSEQYV. The CDR3 nucleotides are TGTGCCAGCAGTTACTCGATCCAGTCGGAGCAGTACGTC.

This clonotype was counted a few times. This chain uses TRBV5-4 with TRBJ2-7; D may be TRBD2 (5 bases). Per germline, CDR1 SGHNT and CDR2 YYREEE (reference sequence). The CDR3 consists of 15 residues. Between the trimmed V and J ends, which lost 3 bases and 1 base, there was a span of 14 bases. DNA for the CDR3: TGTGCCAGCAGCTGGTCTGACACGGGATCCTACGAGCAGTACTTC. The encoded protein is CASSWSDTGSYEQYF.

This chain uses TRBV4-1 with TRBJ2-5; D is unclear. The CDR3 has 12 residues. V was pared by 3 bases and J by 5 bases, with 7 bases between. Looked up from germline, CDR1 is MGHRA and CDR2 is YSYEKL. CDR3 amino acids: CASSHRDETQYF. The CDR3 bases are TGCGCCAGCAGCCATCGAGATGAGACCCAGTACTTC.

J is TRBJ2-7 and V is TRBV12-5; 9 bases are shared with TRBD1. Germline V gives CDR1 LGHNT, CDR2 FRNRAP. Trimming cost V 4 bases and J 3 bases; bases outside gene matches: 7. This CDR3 spans 15 amino acids. The CDR3 nucleotides read TGTGCTAGTGGTTGGCCGGGACAGGGTATCTACGAGCAGTACTTC. Translation gives CASGWPGQGIYEQYF. Complete variable domain (other parts from reference TRBV12-5 and TRBJ2-7): DARVTQTPRHKVTEMGQEVTMRCQPILGHNTVFWYRQTMMQGLELLAYFRNRAPLDDSGMPKDRFSAEMPDATLATLKIQPSEPRDSAVYFCASGWPGQGIYEQYFGPGTRLTVT.

This clonotype has more than one count but fewer than ten. This chain uses TRBV6-4 with TRBJ1-2; D perhaps matches TRBD1 (5 bases). The ends were cut back, 0 bases at V and 7 bases at J, with 9 bases in the middle. Germline-derived CDR1 and CDR2 are MRHNA and SNTAGT. This CDR3 region has 13 residues. CDR3 DNA sequence: TGTGCCAGCAGTGACTCGACCGGGACTGGCTACACCTTC. It yields the protein CASSDSTGTGYTF.

This chain uses TRBV9 with TRBJ2-3; 9 bases match TRBD1. CDR3 length: 15 residues. The junction had 6 bases not matched to a gene; V was cut back by 3 bases and J by 4 bases. The V gene's germline CDR1 is SGDLS and CDR2 YYNGEE. The CDR3: CASSEQGAPPDTQYF. DNA for the CDR3: TGTGCCAGCAGCGAACAGGGGGCCCCGCCAGATACGCAGTATTTT. The full variable domain, in which reference TRBV9 and TRBJ2-3 provide the parts outside the CDR3, is DSGVTQTPKHLITATGQRVTLRCSPRSGDLSVYWYQQSLDQGLQFLIQYYNGEERAKGNILERFSAQQFPDLHSELNLSSLELGDSALYFCASSEQGAPPDTQYFGPGTRLTVL.

In its sample, this clonotype was seen a few times. The chain has TRBV7-9 and TRBJ2-2; D tentatively fits TRBD1 or TRBD2 (7 bases each). CDR1 is SEHNR, CDR2 FQNEAQ, per germline (reference sequence). V lost 2 bases and J lost 2, with 18 bases in between. This CDR3 has 18 amino acids. CDR3 in DNA: TGTGCCAGCAGCTTAACCTCCAGGGGGGGCAGCAACACCGGGGAGCTGTTTTTT. Amino acid sequence: CASSLTSRGGSNTGELFF. The full variable domain, in which reference TRBV7-9 and TRBJ2-2 provide the parts outside the CDR3, is DTGVSQNPRHKITKRGQNVTFRCDPISEHNRLYWYRQTLGQGPEFLTYFQNEAQLEKSRLLSDRFSAERPKGSFSTLEIQRTEQGDSAMYLCASSLTSRGGSNTGELFFGEGSRLTVL.

This clonotype was seen more than once but under ten times. The chain recombines TRBV19 with TRBJ2-5; D is possibly TRBD2 (6 bases). The length of the CDR3 is 17 residues. Trimming removed 2 bases from V and 0 bases from J, with 16 bases in between. Germline CDR1 and CDR2: LNHDA and SQIVND (reference sequence). The CDR3 region is CASSIKRADSYQETQYF. CDR3 bases: TGTGCCAGTAGTATAAAGCGGGCCGATTCGTACCAAGAGACCCAGTACTTC.

The chain is built from TRBV13 and TRBJ2-7; D may be TRBD2 (5 bases). Germline lookup yields CDR1 PRHDT and CDR2 FYEKMQ (reference sequence). V lost 4 bases and J 6 bases, leaving 13 bases between the germline ends. The CDR3 consists of 13 residues. CDR3 in amino acids: CASSSRKDSEQYV. The CDR3 DNA reads TGTGCCAGCAGCTCCCGAAAGGACTCCGAGCAGTACGTC.

This clonotype has more than one count but fewer than ten. This rearrangement joins TRBV6-5 to TRBJ1-2; TRBD1 is a possible D gene (5 bases). The germline CDR1 and CDR2 sequences are MNHEY and SVGAGI. This CDR3 contains 13 residues. V lost 8 bases, J lost 4 bases, and 14 bases lay in between. CDR3 nucleotide sequence: TGTGCCAGCCCCCCCGACAGCGGCTATGGCTACACCTTC. Translation gives CASPPDSGYGYTF.

The chain couples TRBV27 to TRBJ2-7; maybe TRBD2 (5 bases). Trimming removed 4 bases from V and 3 bases from J, with 16 bases in between. Germline CDR1 and CDR2: MNHEY and SMNVEV (reference sequence). This CDR3 spans 15 amino acids. Here the CDR3 reads CASSSWGESRYEQYF. In DNA, the CDR3 is TGTGCCAGCAGTTCTTGGGGAGAAAGCCGCTACGAGCAGTACTTC.

In the case of this clonotype: This may arise from a read error, as a much more abundant clone is one base away. The J gene is TRBJ2-3, the V gene TRBV7-2; tentatively, D is TRBD1 (5 bases). CDR1 and CDR2 from the germline V gene are SGHTA and FQGNSA. This CDR3 has 15 residues. CDR3 residues: CVSSLTQGDTDTQYF. In nucleotides, the CDR3 is TGTGTCAGCAGCTTGACCCAAGGGGACACAGATACGCAGTATTTT.

Comments on this clonotype: An end of the junction does not agree with germline; a read error may underlie this. V usage is TRBV10-3 and J usage is TRBJ2-2; D possibly matches TRBD1 or TRBD2 (7 bases each). The CDR3 runs to 16 residues. Germline V gives CDR1 ENHRY, CDR2 SYGVKD. Here the CDR3 reads CTISWSGTDLPGELFF. CDR3 sequence (DNA): TGTACCATCAGTTGGAGCGGGACAGACCTGCCCGGGGAGCTGTTTTTT.